This passage covers 16 T cell receptor beta chains from one sample sequenced in a study of blood T cell repertoires in COVID-19. Using immunoSEQ multiplex PCR, the repertoire was profiled, and TCRdb retains in-frame clones only, with some absent. The repertoire holds fewer than 60,000 clones, with roughly 80% as singletons. The specimen sequenced was peripheral blood. The receptors here all came from a human donor in a cohort sampled during active COVID-19.

A few counts support this clone. J is TRBJ2-2 and V is TRBV5-6, with 12 bases fitting TRBD1. CDR3 length: 15 amino acids. Germline V gene sequence: CDR1 SGHDT, CDR2 YYEEEE. Losses at the gene ends were 4 bases for V and 5 bases for J; bases not matched to a gene: 3. Here the CDR3 reads CASSRDRGLTGELFF. CDR3 nucleotides: TGTGCCAGCAGCCGGGACAGGGGGCTAACCGGGGAGCTGTTTTTT. The complete variable domain, with remaining parts taken from reference TRBV5-6 and TRBJ2-2, reads DAGVTQSPTHLIKTRGQQVTLRCSPKSGHDTVSWYQQALGQGPQFIFQYYEEEERQRGNFPDRFSGHQFPNYSSELNVNALLLGDSALYLCASSRDRGLTGELFFGEGSRLTVL.

The chain recombines TRBV19 with TRBJ2-5; the D gene is possibly TRBD2 (7 bases). The CDR3 is made up of 18 amino acids. The germline V gene has CDR1 LNHDA and CDR2 SQIVND (reference sequence). Trimming cost V 3 bases and J 1 base, with 21 bases left between them. This chain's CDR3 is CASSMGGYRALIQETQYF. In DNA, the CDR3 is TGTGCCAGTAGTATGGGGGGGTACAGGGCCCTTATCCAAGAGACCCAGTACTTC.

This chain joins TRBV19 and TRBJ2-3; D may be TRBD1 (5 bases). V shed 4 bases and J shed 2 bases, with 10 bases lying between them. The length of the CDR3 is 14 residues. In germline, CDR1 is LNHDA, CDR2 SQIVND (reference sequence). The CDR3 reads CASSNPGNTDTQYF. The CDR3 DNA reads TGTGCCAGTAGTAATCCAGGGAACACAGATACGCAGTATTTT.

The CDR3 nucleotides read TGCGCCAGCAGCTTGGGCTCTCAGGGAAACACCATATATTTT. Amino acid sequence: CASSLGSQGNTIYF. The chain employs TRBV5-1 and TRBJ1-3; unclear D gene. Trimming took off 0 bases at V and 4 bases at J, with 8 bases between the two ends. The germline CDR1 and CDR2 sequences are SGHRS and YFSETQ. The CDR3 contains 14 residues. Looking up the rest from reference TRBV5-1 and TRBJ1-3 gives the full variable domain: KAGVTQTPRYLIKTRGQQVTLSCSPISGHRSVSWYQQTPGQGLQFLFEYFSETQRNKGNFPGRFSGRQFSNSRSEMNVSTLELGDSALYLCASSLGSQGNTIYFGEGSWLTVV.

The chain joins TRBV15 to TRBJ1-4, with 7 positions matching TRBD1. V was clipped by 3 bases and J by 2 bases; unmatched bases: 3. In germline, CDR1 is LNHNV, CDR2 YYDKDF (reference sequence). This CDR3 contains 15 residues. CDR3 region: CATSRGDSTNEKLFF. CDR3 in DNA: TGTGCCACCAGCAGGGGGGACAGCACTAATGAAAAACTGTTTTTT.

V gene TRBV6-5 combines with J gene TRBJ2-2; 9 bases are a match to TRBD1. Per the germline V gene, CDR1 is MNHEY and CDR2 is SVGAGI. Trimming took 11 bases from V and 4 from J; bases not matched to a gene: 11. This CDR3 is built from 15 residues. CDR3 amino acids: CAARRTGVPTGELFF. CDR3 nucleotides: TGTGCCGCCCGTAGGACAGGGGTCCCCACCGGGGAGCTGTTTTTT.

The V and J genes are TRBV7-9 and TRBJ1-5; TRBD1 matches at 10 bases. Losses at the gene ends were 6 bases for V and 0 bases for J; bases not matched to a gene: 11. The CDR3 consists of 18 residues. Germline V gene sequence: CDR1 SEHNR, CDR2 FQNEAQ (reference sequence). The CDR3 reads CASRAGTGEIDSNQPQHF. CDR3 DNA sequence: TGTGCCAGCAGGGCCGGGACAGGGGAGATCGATAGCAATCAGCCCCAGCATTTT.

This clone was recorded a few times. This sequence joins TRBV2 and TRBJ2-1, with 10 nucleotides matching TRBD2. Trimming at V came to 3 bases and at J to 5 bases, leaving 4 bases not matched to a gene. The CDR3 runs 15 residues. Germline V gene lookup returns CDR1 SNHLY and CDR2 FYNNEI. The CDR3 here is CASSDTSGANNEQFF. The CDR3 DNA follows: TGTGCCAGCAGTGATACTAGCGGGGCAAACAATGAGCAGTTCTTC.

This rearrangement joins TRBV6-4 to TRBJ2-3, with a possible D match to TRBD2 (6 bases). Looked up from germline, CDR1 is MRHNA and CDR2 is SNTAGT. This CDR3 spans 13 amino acids. V gave up 5 bases and J gave up 6 bases, with 12 bases separating them. The CDR3 sequence: CASSRMGGDTQYF. The DNA for the CDR3 is TGTGCCAGCAGTAGGATGGGGGGTGATACGCAGTATTTT.

This clone came up a few times. The rearrangement joins TRBV10-3 to TRBJ1-1, with TRBD1 identical over 8 bases. CDR1 ENHRY and CDR2 SYGVKD come from the germline V gene. Losses at the gene ends were 6 bases for V and 5 bases for J; bases not matched to a gene: 8. The CDR3 is made up of 14 amino acids. The chain's CDR3 is CAIRRQGLGTEAFF. CDR3 bases: TGTGCCATCAGGAGACAGGGGCTGGGAACTGAAGCTTTCTTT.

CDR3 sequence: CASSRRGTGYADTQYF. CDR3 bases: TGTGCCAGCAGCCGGAGGGGGACAGGGTACGCAGATACGCAGTATTTT. This rearrangement joins TRBV4-2 to TRBJ2-3; 9 nucleotides match TRBD1. Per germline, CDR1 LGHNA and CDR2 YNFKEQ. The CDR3 runs to 16 residues. After removal of 4 bases from V and 4 bases from J, the junction contained 9 bases not matched to a gene.

The table lists this clone with a few counts. The V call is TRBV11-2, the J call TRBJ2-3; 7 bases are shared with TRBD1. Germline CDR1 reads SGHAT; CDR2 reads FQNNGV. The V and J ends lost 0 bases and 2 bases, in that order; junction bases with no gene match: 5. The CDR3 is 16 residues long. The CDR3 coding sequence is TGTGCCAGCAGCTTAGAGACAGGGATAATCACAGATACGCAGTATTTT. This gives the protein CASSLETGIITDTQYF.

The chain uses TRBV27 and TRBJ2-7; TRBD1 aligns across 8 bases. V lost 3 bases and J lost 0; bases outside the gene matches: 1. This CDR3 comprises 14 residues. Per the germline V gene, CDR1 is MNHEY and CDR2 is SMNVEV (reference sequence). The DNA for the CDR3 is TGTGCCAGCAGTTTGGACAGGGCCTCCTACGAGCAGTACTTC. Encoded protein: CASSLDRASYEQYF.

The rearrangement links TRBV28 to TRBJ2-7; TRBD1 might be the D (5 bases). V was shortened by 3 bases and J by 4 bases, with 7 bases between the two germline ends. The CDR3 spans 12 residues. Germline V gene data show CDR1 as MDHEN and CDR2 as SYDVKM. CDR3 loop: CASSFTGYEQYF. The CDR3 DNA sequence: TGTGCCAGCAGTTTCACAGGTTACGAGCAGTACTTC. Using reference TRBV28 and TRBJ2-7 for the parts outside the CDR3, the full variable domain is DVKVTQSSRYLVKRTGEKVFLECVQDMDHENMFWYRQDPGLGLRLIYFSYDVKMKEKGDIPEGYSVSREKKERFSLILESASTNQTSMYLCASSFTGYEQYFGPGTRLTVT.

This clone was seen only a few times. The rearrangement links TRBV14 to TRBJ2-2; 12 nucleotides line up with TRBD2. Germline V lookup: CDR1 SGHDN, CDR2 FVKESK. This CDR3 region has 16 residues. V trimming: 4 bases; J trimming: 7 bases; junction bases outside the gene matches: 7. CDR3 nucleotide sequence: TGTGCCAGCAGCCCCTGGACTAGCGGGGCCGGCGGGGAGCTGTTTTTT. Amino acid sequence: CASSPWTSGAGGELFF.

The rearrangement links TRBV5-1 to TRBJ1-1; possible D gene TRBD1, 5 bases. V was clipped by 2 bases and J by 0 bases, with 8 bases between them. The CDR3 covers 14 residues. The germline V gene encodes CDR1 SGHRS and CDR2 YFSETQ. CDR3 in DNA: TGCGCCAGCAGCTTCGCAGGGTTGAACACTGAAGCTTTCTTT. This gives the protein CASSFAGLNTEAFF.